These 23 T cell receptor beta chains came from one sample sequenced in a study of metastatic and nonmetastatic thyroid tumors. Every patient was untreated before thyroid surgery. Using MiXCR, TCRdb reanalyzed the PCR reads. The sample yields roughly 20,000 clones, 37% seen once. Sequenced material: tumor tissue. These receptors all stem from a female donor with papillary thyroid cancer or a benign thyroid nodule (not recorded which). Some clones in this sample may be carry-over from other donors' samples.

This rearrangement joins TRBV28 to TRBJ2-7; 10 bases are a match to TRBD2. CDR1 MDHEN and CDR2 SYDVKM come from the germline V gene. The CDR3 sequence is 14 residues long. With V trimmed by 3 bases and J by 6 bases, 5 bases remained unmatched. CDR3 sequence: CASSFASGSSEQYF. DNA of the CDR3: TGTGCCAGCAGTTTTGCTAGCGGGAGCTCCGAGCAGTACTTC.

The chain is built from TRBV20-1 and TRBJ1-1; TRBD1 agrees at 7 bases. CDR1 and CDR2 from the germline V gene are DFQATT and SNEGSKA (reference sequence). CDR3 size: 15 residues. V dropped 1 base and J dropped 0; count of bases not matched to a gene: 5. The CDR3 bases are TGCAGTGCTAGAGTTCGGGGGACAGTGAACACTGAAGCTTTCTTT. Protein sequence: CSARVRGTVNTEAFF.

The chain uses TRBV11-2 and TRBJ1-1, with D possibly being TRBD1 (5 bases). Trimming pared 5 bases from V and 7 bases from J, leaving 20 bases between. CDR3 length: 15 residues. Germline CDR1 reads SGHAT; CDR2 reads FQNNGV. The DNA of the CDR3 is TGTGCCAGCAGCCCAATACGGGGACTTCGCAATGAAGCTTTCTTT. Translated, it gives CASSPIRGLRNEAFF.

V and J are TRBV20-1 and TRBJ2-7, with D maybe TRBD1 (6 bases). V was trimmed by 2 bases and J by 3 bases, leaving 17 bases between them. In germline, CDR1 is DFQATT, CDR2 SNEGSKA (reference sequence). The CDR3 covers 15 residues. The chain's CDR3 is CSARTGIGLGYEQYF. CDR3 coding DNA: TGCAGTGCTAGAACAGGGATAGGCCTCGGCTACGAGCAGTACTTC.

This chain links TRBV28 with TRBJ2-7; 7 bases are shared with TRBD2. J lost 4 bases, V lost 3 bases, and 12 bases had no gene match. CDR3 length equals 16 residues. From germline, CDR1 is MDHEN and CDR2 SYDVKM. The CDR3 loop is CASSLFGGRGGYEQYF. The DNA for the CDR3 is TGTGCCAGCAGTTTGTTCGGGGGGAGGGGCGGATACGAGCAGTACTTC.

This clone was picked up a small number of times. J is TRBJ1-3 and V is TRBV6-1; D uncertain. CDR1 and CDR2 from the germline V gene are MNHNS and SASEGT. CDR3 length equals 14 residues. V was trimmed by 3 bases and J by 9 bases, leaving 15 bases between them. The CDR3 loop reads CASSDRAGRITIYF. DNA for the CDR3: TGTGCCAGCAGTGATAGGGCGGGCAGGATCACCATATATTTT.

The chain is built from TRBV5-1 and TRBJ2-7; 7 positions agree with TRBD2. Losses at the gene ends were 5 bases for V and 6 bases for J; bases not matched to a gene: 11. Germline V gene lookup returns CDR1 SGHRS and CDR2 YFSETQ. The CDR3 consists of 14 residues. CDR3 region: CASRAEAGRLEQYF. The CDR3 nucleotides read TGCGCCAGCAGAGCGGAAGCGGGGCGACTCGAGCAGTACTTC.

V gene TRBV11-2 combines with J gene TRBJ2-6; D unclear. Germline V lookup: CDR1 SGHAT, CDR2 FQNNGV. Trimming pared 2 bases from V and 11 bases from J, leaving 7 bases between. The CDR3 length is 12 residues. The CDR3 DNA follows: TGTGCCAGCAGCTTACAAGGCTACGTCCTGACTTTC. This gives the protein CASSLQGYVLTF.

This sequence joins TRBV10-3 and TRBJ2-7, with no clear D. V was trimmed by 11 bases and J by 6 bases, leaving 14 bases between them. This CDR3 comprises 11 residues. Germline V gives CDR1 ENHRY, CDR2 SYGVKD. Here the CDR3 reads CAASGGIEQYF. In DNA, the CDR3 is TGTGCCGCCTCAGGTGGGATCGAGCAGTACTTC.

The chain joins TRBV6-6 to TRBJ1-2; D might be TRBD1 (5 bases). V lost 0 bases and J lost 7, with 12 bases in between. Germline V gives CDR1 MNHNY, CDR2 SVGAGI (reference sequence). CDR3 length: 14 residues. CDR3: CASSYSKLGVGYTF. The CDR3 DNA reads as TGTGCCAGCAGTTACTCGAAATTAGGGGTTGGCTACACCTTC.

The genes are TRBV20-1 and TRBJ2-3; no clear D. The CDR3 sequence is 14 residues long. Per germline, CDR1 DFQATT and CDR2 SNEGSKA (reference sequence). V was cut by 3 bases and J by 1 base, with 11 bases left in between. In nucleotides, the CDR3 is TGCAGTGCTAGTCCCCCCTCTCGCACAGATACGCAGTATTTT. Its translation is CSASPPSRTDTQYF.

Concerning this clone itself: The junction departs from the called germline gene at one end, perhaps through a read error. The sample contains more than one DNA sequence encoding this CDR3. V and J are TRBV20-1 and TRBJ2-7, with a possible D match to TRBD1 (6 bases). Germline values: CDR1 DFQATT, CDR2 SNEGSKA (reference sequence). The CDR3 is 16 residues long. The chain's CDR3 is CSARDVRQGLTYEQYF. CDR3 in DNA: TGCAGTGCTAGAGATGTGAGGCAGGGGCTTACCTACGAGCAATACTTC.

The chain couples TRBV15 to TRBJ1-5, with D perhaps matching TRBD1 (5 bases). Germline lookup yields CDR1 LNHNV and CDR2 YYDKDF (reference sequence). The CDR3 loop spans 15 amino acids. V gave up 1 base and J gave up 7 bases, with 14 bases separating them. CDR3 nucleotides: TGTGCCACCAGCAGAGGCCTACAGGAAGGGCAGCCCCAGCATTTT. Translating gives CATSRGLQEGQPQHF.

The V gene is TRBV11-2, the J gene TRBJ1-2, with TRBD1 matching 7 bases. The CDR3 loop spans 13 amino acids. Trimming removed 4 bases from V and 6 bases from J; junction bases left unmatched: 5. The germline gives CDR1 SGHAT, CDR2 FQNNGV. The CDR3 DNA reads as TGTGCCAGCAGCTCTGGACAGGCTCATGGCTACACCTTC. Translating it yields CASSSGQAHGYTF.

The gene calls are TRBV6-5 and TRBJ1-2; D unclear. CDR3 size: 15 residues. The germline V gene encodes CDR1 MNHEY and CDR2 SVGAGI. V gave up 4 bases and J gave up 4 bases, with 16 bases separating them. Here the CDR3 reads CASSSTSLLGYGYTF. As DNA, the CDR3 is TGTGCCAGCAGTTCGACTTCCCTGTTAGGCTATGGCTACACCTTC.

The V and J genes are TRBV7-9 and TRBJ2-1; 8 bases are a match to TRBD1. Germline assignment: CDR1 SEHNR and CDR2 FQNEAQ (reference sequence). The CDR3 is made up of 16 amino acids. Losses at the gene ends were 5 bases for V and 7 bases for J; bases not matched to a gene: 13. In DNA form, the CDR3 reads TGTGCCAGCAGCACCCGGACAGGGACCGTTAGGAATGAGCAGTTCTTC. This codes for CASSTRTGTVRNEQFF.

There are a few counts of this clone. The V and J genes are TRBV2 and TRBJ1-6, with 7 positions matching TRBD1. There are 13 residues in the CDR3. V was pared by 9 bases and J by 4 bases, with 3 bases of the junction left unmatched. The germline V gene encodes CDR1 SNHLY and CDR2 FYNNEI. The CDR3 region is CASGTDYNSPLHF. In nucleotides, the CDR3 is TGTGCCAGTGGGACAGATTATAATTCACCCCTCCACTTT.

This clone has just a few counts. This chain uses TRBV28 with TRBJ2-1, with TRBD1 matching 7 bases. Germline V gene sequence: CDR1 MDHEN, CDR2 SYDVKM. Trimming at V came to 3 bases and at J to 0 bases, leaving 2 bases not matched to a gene. The CDR3 sequence is 15 residues long. The CDR3 nucleotides are TGTGCCAGCAGTTTGGCAGGGGGCTCCTACAATGAGCAGTTCTTC. Its translation: CASSLAGGSYNEQFF.

The sample holds a few counts of this clone. The rearrangement joins TRBV28 to TRBJ2-1; TRBD2 aligns across 8 bases. J lost 0 bases, V lost 6 bases, and 7 bases had no gene match. Per germline, CDR1 MDHEN and CDR2 SYDVKM. The CDR3 length is 16 residues. The CDR3 DNA reads TGTGCCAGCAGGCTAGCGGGCACAAGCTCCTACAATGAGCAGTTCTTC. Translating gives CASRLAGTSSYNEQFF.

This chain connects TRBV6-1 to TRBJ1-1, with a possible D match to TRBD1 (5 bases). V was clipped by 4 bases and J by 5 bases, with 11 bases between them. Germline V gene sequence: CDR1 MNHNS, CDR2 SASEGT. The CDR3 runs 13 residues. CDR3 bases: TGTGCCAGCAGTGCGGCAGGGATTACTGAAGCTTTCTTT. It translates to CASSAAGITEAFF.

This chain joins TRBV12-3 or TRBV12-4 and TRBJ2-7; 11 nucleotides match TRBD2. This CDR3 is built from 15 residues. V lost 3 bases to trimming and J lost 6 bases; unmatched junction nucleotides: 7. This CDR3 is CASSFSTSGTLEQYF. The CDR3 nucleotides read TGTGCCAGCAGTTTTTCGACTAGCGGGACGCTCGAGCAGTACTTC.

V usage is TRBV28 and J usage is TRBJ1-2; 8 bases map to TRBD1. The CDR3 runs to 14 residues. Germline CDR1 MDHEN, CDR2 SYDVKM. V lost 7 bases, J lost 2 bases, and 6 bases stayed unmatched. In DNA, the CDR3 is TGTGCCAGCAACACCGGACAGGGAAACTATGGCTACACCTTC. This codes for CASNTGQGNYGYTF.

This clone has a handful of counts. V usage is TRBV15 and J usage is TRBJ1-2; D is possibly TRBD1 (6 bases). Per germline, CDR1 LNHNV and CDR2 YYDKDF (reference sequence). Trimming left V 0 bases short and J 4 bases short, with 12 bases between. The CDR3 is made up of 15 amino acids. The CDR3 nucleotides are TGTGCCACCAGCAGAGATTTCGGACAGACCTATGGCTACACCTTC. Translating it yields CATSRDFGQTYGYTF.